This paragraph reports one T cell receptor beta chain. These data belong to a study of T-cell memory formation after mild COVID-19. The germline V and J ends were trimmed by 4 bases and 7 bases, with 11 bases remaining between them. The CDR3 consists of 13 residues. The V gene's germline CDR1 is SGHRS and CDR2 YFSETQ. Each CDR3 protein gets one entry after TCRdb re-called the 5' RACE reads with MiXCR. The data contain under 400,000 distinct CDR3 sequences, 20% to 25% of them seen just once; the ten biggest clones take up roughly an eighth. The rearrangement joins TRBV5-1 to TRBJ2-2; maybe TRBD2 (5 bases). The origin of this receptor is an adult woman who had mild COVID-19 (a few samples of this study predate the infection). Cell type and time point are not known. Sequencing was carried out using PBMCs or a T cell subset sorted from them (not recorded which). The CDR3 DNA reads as TGCGCCAGCAGCCGGAGGAGTGGCGGGGAGCTGTTTTTT. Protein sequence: CASSRRSGGELFF.